One and the same sample provided the 21 T cell receptor beta chains below, sequenced in a study of CD8 T cells in ankylosing spondylitis. The study's findings and limits: About 8 highly homologous variants made up a TCR beta motif, and this motif appeared characteristic of ankylosing spondylitis blood.

A single record per CDR3 protein comes from TCRdb applying MiXCR to the 5' RACE reads. The sample includes almost 400,000 distinct CDR3 sequences, 20% to 25% of them seen just once. These receptors lack a known antigen. The sequencing input was blood, either unsorted or a sorted T cell fraction (not recorded which). These receptor sequences come from a male donor with ankylosing spondylitis.

The rearrangement uses TRBV4-2 and TRBJ2-2, with a tentative D call TRBD1 (6 bases). The CDR3 is 16 residues long. Trimming took 4 bases from V and 3 from J, leaving 15 bases between them. From germline, CDR1 is LGHNA and CDR2 YNFKEQ. CDR3 nucleotide sequence: TGTGCCAGCAGCCCACCGGGGACACCACACACCGGGGAGCTGTTTTTT. It codes for CASSPPGTPHTGELFF.

The table lists this clonotype with many counts. V usage is TRBV20-1 and J usage is TRBJ2-1, with D perhaps matching TRBD1 (5 bases). Germline V gene lookup returns CDR1 DFQATT and CDR2 SNEGSKA (reference sequence). This CDR3 has 11 residues. The V end was cut by 6 bases, the J end by 9 bases, with 12 bases between. CDR3 DNA: TGCAGTGCCAAGGGGCCTCTTGAGCAGTTCTTC. Amino acids: CSAKGPLEQFF.

This clonotype was recorded a few times. The chain carries TRBV5-1 and TRBJ1-4, with D possibly matching TRBD1 (6 bases). The V and J ends lost 3 bases and 5 bases respectively, with 14 bases between them. The CDR3 sequence is 15 residues long. Germline CDR1 and CDR2: SGHRS and YFSETQ. As DNA, the CDR3 is TGCGCCAGCAGCTGGGGACAAGGAGAGAATGAAAAACTGTTTTTT. Translation gives CASSWGQGENEKLFF.

V is TRBV5-1 and J is TRBJ1-3; D perhaps matches TRBD1 (5 bases). The CDR3 consists of 15 residues. Trimming pared 1 base from V and 4 bases from J, leaving 12 bases between. CDR1 is SGHRS, CDR2 YFSETQ, per germline. CDR3 coding DNA: TGCGCCAGCAGCTTGCAGGGCAGGGACGGAAACACCATATATTTT. It encodes CASSLQGRDGNTIYF. The complete variable domain, with remaining parts taken from reference TRBV5-1 and TRBJ1-3, reads KAGVTQTPRYLIKTRGQQVTLSCSPISGHRSVSWYQQTPGQGLQFLFEYFSETQRNKGNFPGRFSGRQFSNSRSEMNVSTLELGDSALYLCASSLQGRDGNTIYFGEGSWLTVV.

Many counts were recorded for this clonotype. This chain connects TRBV5-1 to TRBJ1-1; a weak D match, TRBD1 (5 bases). Germline V gene data show CDR1 as SGHRS and CDR2 as YFSETQ. The length of the CDR3 is 14 residues. Trimming cost V 3 bases and J 0 bases, with 9 bases left between them. The CDR3 coding sequence is TGCGCCAGCAGCTCGGGACGACTGAACACTGAAGCTTTCTTT. It translates to CASSSGRLNTEAFF. The whole variable domain, filled in from reference TRBV5-1 and TRBJ1-1, reads KAGVTQTPRYLIKTRGQQVTLSCSPISGHRSVSWYQQTPGQGLQFLFEYFSETQRNKGNFPGRFSGRQFSNSRSEMNVSTLELGDSALYLCASSSGRLNTEAFFGQGTRLTVV.

This clonotype has just a few counts. The chain uses TRBV4-3 and TRBJ2-1, with D hard to call. CDR1 and CDR2 (germline): LGHNA, YSLEER. V dropped 1 base and J dropped 3 bases, with 10 bases sitting between them. The CDR3 consists of 15 residues. The CDR3: CASSQGGSLYNEQFF. The CDR3 DNA is TGCGCCAGCAGCCAAGGTGGGTCTCTCTACAATGAGCAGTTCTTC.

V is TRBV7-6 and J is TRBJ2-3, with a possible D match to TRBD2 (5 bases). V was cut by 1 base and J by 0 bases, with 11 bases left in between. CDR3 length: 16 amino acids. CDR1 and CDR2 from the germline V gene are SGHVS and FNYEAQ. CDR3 protein: CASSLGAAASTDTQYF. The CDR3 nucleotides are TGTGCCAGCAGCTTAGGTGCAGCGGCTAGCACAGATACGCAGTATTTT.

The V gene is TRBV20-1, the J gene TRBJ2-1, with 7 bases fitting TRBD2. The CDR3 has 15 residues. The ends lost 4 bases at V and 5 bases at J; junction bases unmatched: 11. Germline V gene data show CDR1 as DFQATT and CDR2 as SNEGSKA (reference sequence). The CDR3 nucleotides are TGCAGTGCTAACCCTAGCGGCCCCCCTCACAATGAGCAGTTCTTC. Its protein is CSANPSGPPHNEQFF.

CDR3 coding DNA: TGTGCCAGCAGTGACAGGGGACTTATCTCCTACGAGCAGTACTTC. Translating gives CASSDRGLISYEQYF. The chain links TRBV6-1 to TRBJ2-7; D possibly matches TRBD1 or TRBD2 (6 bases each). Per the germline V gene, CDR1 is MNHNS and CDR2 is SASEGT. The germline V and J ends were trimmed by 3 bases and 0 bases, with 12 bases remaining between them. The CDR3 spans 15 residues.

This clonotype turned up a few times. The CDR3 sequence is CASSTGRRTYEQYF. The CDR3 DNA is TGTGCCAGCAGTACGGGACGCCGAACCTACGAGCAGTACTTC. The chain joins TRBV12-3 or TRBV12-4 to TRBJ2-7; D possibly uses TRBD1 or TRBD2 (5 bases each). Deletions cut 5 bases from V and 2 bases from J, with 13 bases between. There are 14 residues in the CDR3.

The chain employs TRBV20-1 and TRBJ2-7; the match to TRBD2 covers 8 bases. V was pared by 8 bases and J by 0 bases, with 9 bases of the junction left unmatched. The germline V gene has CDR1 DFQATT and CDR2 SNEGSKA (reference sequence). The length of the CDR3 is 14 residues. The DNA of the CDR3 is TGCAGTCCAAACGCCCTAGCGGGCTCCTACGAGCAGTACTTC. This encodes CSPNALAGSYEQYF.

The V call is TRBV2, the J call TRBJ2-1, with unresolved D. CDR3 size: 11 residues. Germline CDR1 SNHLY, CDR2 FYNNEI. V was pared by 7 bases and J by 4 bases, with 5 bases between. CDR3 sequence reads: CASMGYNEQFF. Here the CDR3 DNA reads TGTGCCAGCATGGGGTACAATGAGCAGTTCTTC.

This clonotype was counted at least ten times. The chain is built from TRBV3-1 and TRBJ2-3; 10 bases line up with TRBD2. CDR3 length equals 16 residues. The ends lost 6 bases at V and 6 bases at J; junction bases unmatched: 12. Germline V gives CDR1 LGHDT, CDR2 YNNKEL (reference sequence). CDR3 amino acids: CASSPVGLAGVDTQYF. CDR3 bases: TGTGCCAGCAGTCCTGTGGGGCTAGCGGGAGTGGATACGCAGTATTTT.

This chain links TRBV3-1 with TRBJ1-2; D is unresolved. The CDR3 covers 14 residues. The germline gives CDR1 LGHDT, CDR2 YNNKEL (reference sequence). V was clipped by 1 base and J by 4 bases, with 10 bases between them. This CDR3 is CASSQADGFYGYTF. The DNA of the CDR3 is TGTGCCAGCAGCCAAGCGGATGGATTCTATGGCTACACCTTC.

This clonotype was detected ten times or more. The rearrangement joins TRBV29-1 to TRBJ2-5; unclear D gene. Trimming pared 2 bases from V and 4 bases from J, leaving 5 bases between. CDR1 is SQVTM and CDR2 is ANQGSEA in the germline V gene. This CDR3 has 11 residues. The chain's CDR3 is CSVERGETQYF. CDR3 nucleotide sequence: TGCAGCGTTGAAAGAGGAGAGACCCAGTACTTC.

This clonotype was detected a few times. The V and J genes are TRBV9 and TRBJ2-7; D may be TRBD1 or TRBD2 (5 bases each). CDR3 length: 13 residues. V was cut by 0 bases and J by 6 bases, with 10 bases left in between. CDR1 SGDLS and CDR2 YYNGEE come from the germline V gene. CDR3 protein: CASSVDPGTEQYF. Here the CDR3 DNA reads TGTGCCAGCAGCGTAGATCCGGGGACCGAGCAGTACTTC.

J is TRBJ1-2 and V is TRBV19; no reliable D call. Germline V CDR1 and CDR2: LNHDA, SQIVND (reference sequence). The V end lost 5 bases, the J end lost 4 bases, and 17 bases lay between the germline ends. The CDR3 is 15 amino acids. The CDR3 nucleotides read TGTGCCAGTAGTGCCCAGGTGAAGGGAGGCTATGGCTACACCTTC. Encoded protein: CASSAQVKGGYGYTF.

This chain connects TRBV3-1 to TRBJ1-6; 7 nucleotides line up with TRBD1. The CDR3 consists of 16 residues. CDR1 and CDR2 from the germline V gene are LGHDT and YNNKEL (reference sequence). The ends lost 3 bases at V and 7 bases at J; junction bases unmatched: 9. In DNA, the CDR3 is TGTGCCAGCAGCCAGACCTTGGGGACAGCCAATTCACCCCTCCACTTT. It specifies CASSQTLGTANSPLHF.

This clonotype appeared many times. This chain uses TRBV7-9 with TRBJ1-1; D remains unclear. Trimming took 7 bases from V and 5 from J, leaving 17 bases between them. Looked up from germline, CDR1 is SEHNR and CDR2 is FQNEAQ (reference sequence). This CDR3 contains 14 residues. The CDR3 sequence: CASTTRDTDTEAFF. The CDR3 bases are TGTGCCAGCACCACCCGAGACACCGATACTGAAGCTTTCTTT. Filled out from reference TRBV7-9 and TRBJ1-1, the complete variable domain reads DTGVSQNPRHKITKRGQNVTFRCDPISEHNRLYWYRQTLGQGPEFLTYFQNEAQLEKSRLLSDRFSAERPKGSFSTLEIQRTEQGDSAMYLCASTTRDTDTEAFFGQGTRLTVV.

This clonotype was found a few times. The chain couples TRBV2 to TRBJ2-2, with 7 bases aligning to TRBD1. Germline-derived CDR1 and CDR2 are SNHLY and FYNNEI. The CDR3 contains 13 residues. The V gene end was trimmed by 3 bases and the J gene end by 6 bases; junction bases not matched to a gene: 1. Here the CDR3 reads CASSDGQAGELFF. CDR3 in DNA: TGTGCCAGCAGTGACGGACAGGCCGGGGAGCTGTTTTTT.

This clonotype was seen a few times. The rearrangement links TRBV5-1 to TRBJ1-2, with TRBD1 as a possible D gene (6 bases). The V gene lost 4 bases and the J gene lost 2 bases, with 15 bases spanning the gap. This CDR3 is built from 15 residues. Germline V gene data show CDR1 as SGHRS and CDR2 as YFSETQ. The CDR3 sequence is CASSVQGRGNYGYTF. Here the CDR3 DNA reads TGCGCCAGCAGCGTGCAGGGCAGGGGAAACTATGGCTACACCTTC.